The 32 T cell receptor beta chains below were found in one sample sequenced in a study of CD8 T cells in ankylosing spondylitis. TCRdb analysed the 5' RACE reads with MiXCR anew, one entry per CDR3 protein. The data show about 240,000 distinct CDR3 sequences, approximately 9% seen once. Sequencing was carried out using blood, either unsorted or a sorted T cell fraction (not recorded which). These receptors originate from a male donor with ankylosing spondylitis or in good health (not recorded which).

The genes are TRBV5-1 and TRBJ2-1; TRBD2 aligns across 8 bases. Germline values: CDR1 SGHRS, CDR2 YFSETQ. V shed 0 bases and J 4 bases; nucleotides not matched to a gene: 12. The length of the CDR3 is 18 residues. CDR3 coding DNA: TGCGCCAGCAGCTTGGCCGGGGGGGCGGGAGCAGGATACAATGAGCAGTTCTTC. This gives the protein CASSLAGGAGAGYNEQFF.

The rearrangement uses TRBV6-2 or TRBV6-3 and TRBJ2-7; D may be TRBD1 (6 bases). CDR1 MNHEY and CDR2 SVGEGT come from the germline V gene. The CDR3 is 14 residues long. With 5 bases removed from V and 2 bases from J, the gap between germline ends came to 13 bases. In DNA, the CDR3 is TGTGCCAGCAGTCCCCGCAGGGGCACCTACGAGCAGTACTTC. Translated: CASSPRRGTYEQYF.

This clonotype was observed many times. The chain couples TRBV5-5 to TRBJ2-7; TRBD1 matches at 8 bases. Germline V gives CDR1 SGHKS, CDR2 YYEKEE (reference sequence). V gave up 4 bases and J gave up 3 bases; unmatched junction bases: 9. The CDR3 length is 15 residues. The CDR3 region is CASSVTGEEGYEQYF. The CDR3, as DNA: TGTGCCAGCAGCGTGACAGGGGAGGAGGGCTACGAGCAGTACTTC.

This clonotype was observed many times. V is TRBV5-1 and J is TRBJ1-1, with 9 bases identical to TRBD1. V lost 0 bases to trimming and J lost 5 bases; unmatched junction nucleotides: 2. CDR3 length: 14 amino acids. Germline values: CDR1 SGHRS, CDR2 YFSETQ. CDR3 sequence reads: CASSLAGTGTEAFF. The CDR3 DNA follows: TGCGCCAGCAGCTTGGCGGGGACAGGGACTGAAGCTTTCTTT.

At least ten counts were recorded for this clonotype. This chain's CDR3 is CASSLPGRQDTQYF. The CDR3, as DNA: TGCGCCAGCAGCTTACCGGGACGTCAAGATACGCAGTATTTT. V usage is TRBV5-1 and J usage is TRBJ2-3, with D possibly called TRBD1 or TRBD2 (5 bases each). Germline loops: CDR1 SGHRS, CDR2 YFSETQ. V was pared by 2 bases and J by 5 bases, with 12 bases between. CDR3 length equals 14 residues. The full variable domain, completed using reference TRBV5-1 and TRBJ2-3, is KAGVTQTPRYLIKTRGQQVTLSCSPISGHRSVSWYQQTPGQGLQFLFEYFSETQRNKGNFPGRFSGRQFSNSRSEMNVSTLELGDSALYLCASSLPGRQDTQYFGPGTRLTVL.

The chain has TRBV7-9 and TRBJ2-2; TRBD2 matches at 8 bases. J lost 3 bases, V lost 5 bases, and 5 bases had no gene match. The CDR3 is 15 amino acids. In germline, CDR1 is SEHNR, CDR2 FQNEAQ (reference sequence). CDR3 region: CASSPPGGYTGELFF. CDR3 sequence (DNA): TGTGCCAGCAGCCCTCCGGGGGGGTACACCGGGGAGCTGTTTTTT. Supplemented by reference TRBV7-9 and TRBJ2-2, the full variable domain reads DTGVSQNPRHKITKRGQNVTFRCDPISEHNRLYWYRQTLGQGPEFLTYFQNEAQLEKSRLLSDRFSAERPKGSFSTLEIQRTEQGDSAMYLCASSPPGGYTGELFFGEGSRLTVL.

This clonotype has a count of ten or more. The CDR3 sequence is CASSLSRSGELFF. The CDR3 nucleotides read TGTGCCAGCAGCTTAAGCCGTTCCGGGGAGCTGTTTTTT. The gene calls are TRBV7-3 and TRBJ2-2, with D hard to call. This CDR3 region has 13 residues. Between the trimmed V and J ends, which lost 1 base and 6 bases, there was a span of 6 bases. CDR1 is SGHTA, CDR2 FQGTGA, per germline. The full variable domain, in which reference TRBV7-3 and TRBJ2-2 provide the parts outside the CDR3, is GAGVSQTPSNKVTEKGKYVELRCDPISGHTALYWYRQSLGQGPEFLIYFQGTGAADDSGLPNDRFFAVRPEGSVSTLKIQRTERGDSAVYLCASSLSRSGELFFGEGSRLTVL.

The chain combines TRBV20-1 with TRBJ2-5; 10 bases are shared with TRBD2. V was pared by 0 bases and J by 1 base, with 5 bases of the junction left unmatched. Germline CDR1 is DFQATT and CDR2 is SNEGSKA (reference sequence). The CDR3 totals 16 residues. CDR3 bases: TGCAGTGCTAGAGATGGACTAGCGGAAACCCAAGAGACCCAGTACTTC. This encodes CSARDGLAETQETQYF.

V and J are TRBV5-1 and TRBJ2-3, with D maybe TRBD1 (6 bases). The V end lost 1 base, the J end lost 2 bases, and 11 bases lay between the germline ends. CDR3 length: 15 residues. The germline V gene has CDR1 SGHRS and CDR2 YFSETQ. CDR3 region: CASSLSGDLTDTQYF. DNA of the CDR3: TGCGCCAGCAGCTTGTCAGGGGATCTCACAGATACGCAGTATTTT.

At least ten counts were recorded for this clonotype. This rearrangement joins TRBV5-1 to TRBJ2-3; 7 bases are a match to TRBD2. Trimming at V came to 2 bases and at J to 4 bases, leaving 7 bases not matched to a gene. Germline V gene data show CDR1 as SGHRS and CDR2 as YFSETQ. The CDR3 has 15 amino acids. DNA of the CDR3: TGCGCCAGCAGCTTTTCCGCGGGGGTGGCAGATACGCAGTATTTT. Protein: CASSFSAGVADTQYF.

This clonotype was counted between two and nine times. The CDR3 DNA sequence: TGTGCCACCAGCAGAGCGCCGATACTTTCTGGAAACACCATATATTTT. Translation gives CATSRAPILSGNTIYF. The rearrangement uses TRBV15 and TRBJ1-3, with D unresolved. V lost 1 base and J 1 base, leaving 11 bases between the germline ends. CDR1 and CDR2 (germline): LNHNV, YYDKDF (reference sequence). The CDR3 covers 16 residues.

This chain links TRBV19 with TRBJ1-3; D is ambiguous. Per the germline V gene, CDR1 is LNHDA and CDR2 is SQIVND (reference sequence). Trimming cost V 3 bases and J 7 bases, with 7 bases left between them. CDR3 size: 12 residues. The CDR3, as DNA: TGTGCCAGTAGTATGAGAAAGAACACCATATATTTT. Translating it yields CASSMRKNTIYF.

This clonotype was counted ten times or more. The chain combines TRBV5-1 with TRBJ2-7, with D unresolved. The V gene lost 4 bases and the J gene lost 0 bases, with 8 bases spanning the gap. CDR1 is SGHRS and CDR2 is YFSETQ in the germline V gene. CDR3 size: 13 residues. In nucleotides, the CDR3 is TGCGCCAGCAGCCTCTCCAGCTCCTACGAGCAGTACTTC. The encoded protein is CASSLSSSYEQYF. The variable domain in full, with the rest retrieved from reference TRBV5-1 and TRBJ2-7, is KAGVTQTPRYLIKTRGQQVTLSCSPISGHRSVSWYQQTPGQGLQFLFEYFSETQRNKGNFPGRFSGRQFSNSRSEMNVSTLELGDSALYLCASSLSSSYEQYFGPGTRLTVT.

This clonotype was detected many times. The chain employs TRBV12-3 or TRBV12-4 and TRBJ1-5, with TRBD1 matching 7 bases. V lost 6 bases, J lost 3 bases, and 5 bases stayed unmatched. CDR3 length equals 14 residues. In DNA form, the CDR3 reads TGTGCCAGCAGCGCAGGGGGTTTCAATCAGCCCCAGCATTTT. Its protein is CASSAGGFNQPQHF.

This clonotype was detected ten times or more. The CDR3 loop reads CASSQERDWGNSPLHF. As DNA, the CDR3 is TGCGCCAGCAGCCAAGAGAGGGACTGGGGGAATTCACCCCTCCACTTT. This rearrangement joins TRBV4-3 to TRBJ1-6, with D perhaps matching TRBD1 (5 bases). The CDR3 covers 16 residues. CDR1 is LGHNA and CDR2 is YSLEER in the germline V gene. Trimming pared 0 bases from V and 7 bases from J, leaving 13 bases between.

This clonotype appeared many times. V is TRBV7-8 and J is TRBJ1-4, with 10 bases matching TRBD1. With 6 bases clipped from V and 8 bases from J, the junction kept 6 bases outside the gene matches. The CDR3 is 14 residues long. Germline V gene sequence: CDR1 SGHVS, CDR2 FQNEAQ. CDR3 region: CASRQDRGREKLFF. In DNA form, the CDR3 reads TGTGCCAGCAGACAGGACAGGGGGAGGGAAAAACTGTTTTTT.

This rearrangement joins TRBV6-4 to TRBJ2-2; D perhaps matches TRBD1 (6 bases). Germline CDR1 is MRHNA and CDR2 is SNTAGT. This CDR3 has 13 residues. V was cut by 4 bases and J by 3 bases, with 6 bases left in between. The CDR3 nucleotides are TGTGCCAGCAGTGGACAGGACACCGGGGAGCTGTTTTTT. Residues: CASSGQDTGELFF.

The chain links TRBV7-2 to TRBJ2-3, with D uncertain. CDR3 length equals 15 residues. CDR1 is SGHTA and CDR2 is FQGNSA in the germline V gene. Deletions cut 7 bases from V and 2 bases from J, with 16 bases between. CDR3 protein: CASTTAGPFTDTQYF. The CDR3 DNA reads TGTGCCAGCACCACGGCAGGCCCTTTCACAGATACGCAGTATTTT. The whole variable domain, remainder taken from reference TRBV7-2 and TRBJ2-3, is GAGVSQSPSNKVTEKGKDVELRCDPISGHTALYWYRQSLGQGLEFLIYFQGNSAPDKSGLPSDRFSAERTGGSVSTLTIQRTQQEDSAVYLCASTTAGPFTDTQYFGPGTRLTVL.

This clonotype was counted ten times or more. The chain carries TRBV24-1 and TRBJ2-1; TRBD2 matches 9 bases. Germline loops: CDR1 KGHDR, CDR2 SFDVKD. With 2 bases clipped from V and 7 bases from J, the junction kept 17 bases outside the gene matches. The CDR3 extends over 19 amino acids. CDR3 amino acids: CATSDSASGKLKGGNEQFF. CDR3 DNA: TGTGCCACCAGTGATTCGGCTAGCGGGAAACTAAAGGGGGGTAATGAGCAGTTCTTC.

V is TRBV5-1 and J is TRBJ2-7, with 10 bases matching TRBD1. Trimming cost V 0 bases and J 3 bases; bases outside gene matches: 3. The CDR3 spans 15 residues. Germline V gives CDR1 SGHRS, CDR2 YFSETQ. The DNA of the CDR3 is TGCGCCAGCAGCTTGGCCGGGACAGGGGACTACGAGCAGTACTTC. Its translation: CASSLAGTGDYEQYF.

This clonotype was recorded many times. The genes are TRBV12-3 or TRBV12-4 and TRBJ2-1; no firm D call. There are 14 residues in the CDR3. V lost 10 bases to trimming and J lost 2 bases, with 15 bases between them. The CDR3 nucleotides read TGTGCCACCCTCTTACCCCTCCCCTACAATGAGCAGTTCTTC. Translation gives CATLLPLPYNEQFF.

This clonotype was seen many times. This chain uses TRBV20-1 with TRBJ2-7; 13 bases map to TRBD2. Germline assignment: CDR1 DFQATT and CDR2 SNEGSKA (reference sequence). The CDR3 loop spans 17 amino acids. V lost 2 bases to trimming and J lost 0 bases; unmatched junction nucleotides: 7. CDR3 amino acids: CSARWTSGGVSSYEQYF. CDR3 DNA sequence: TGCAGTGCTAGATGGACTAGCGGGGGCGTAAGCTCCTACGAGCAGTACTTC.

The sample holds many counts of this clonotype. The chain carries TRBV15 and TRBJ1-2, with a possible D match to TRBD1 (5 bases). Germline CDR1 reads LNHNV; CDR2 reads YYDKDF (reference sequence). The CDR3 has 14 amino acids. The V and J ends lost 7 bases and 10 bases respectively, with 22 bases between them. CDR3 sequence reads: CATNPGTLAKDYTF. As DNA, the CDR3 is TGTGCCACCAACCCCGGGACTCTTGCCAAGGACTACACCTTC. The whole variable domain, remainder taken from reference TRBV15 and TRBJ1-2, is DAMVIQNPRYQVTQFGKPVTLSCSQTLNHNVMYWYQQKSSQAPKLLFHYYDKDFNNEADTPDNFQSRRPNTSFCFLDIRSPGLGDTAMYLCATNPGTLAKDYTFGSGTRLTVV.

This clonotype occurred many times. The CDR3 DNA sequence: TGCGCCAGCAGCTCGGGAAGGGAAGCTTTCTTT. Amino acid sequence: CASSSGREAFF. The genes are TRBV5-1 and TRBJ1-1, with D uncertain. This CDR3 is built from 11 residues. With 3 bases removed from V and 8 bases from J, the gap between germline ends came to 8 bases. Per the germline V gene, CDR1 is SGHRS and CDR2 is YFSETQ.

There are many counts of this clonotype. The rearrangement links TRBV7-2 to TRBJ1-3; D is unclear. CDR1 is SGHTA, CDR2 FQGNSA, per germline. The CDR3 is 14 residues long. V lost 1 base and J 2 bases, leaving 6 bases between the germline ends. Here the CDR3 DNA reads TGTGCCAGCAGCTTAGGGGCCGCTGGAAACACCATATATTTT. Encoded protein: CASSLGAAGNTIYF.

The V call is TRBV6-1, the J call TRBJ2-7; 7 bases fit TRBD2. CDR1 and CDR2 from the germline V gene are MNHNS and SASEGT. V was pared by 6 bases and J by 4 bases, with 12 bases of the junction left unmatched. The CDR3 has 15 residues. The CDR3 loop is CASSPQGGRMYEQYF. In nucleotides, the CDR3 is TGTGCCAGCAGCCCTCAGGGAGGGAGAATGTACGAGCAGTACTTC.

This clonotype occurred many times. J is TRBJ1-1 and V is TRBV5-1; D is unclear. Germline CDR1 is SGHRS and CDR2 is YFSETQ. The CDR3 sequence is 15 residues long. V lost 4 bases, J lost 5 bases, and 18 bases lay in between. CDR3 bases: TGCGCCAGCAGCCTCGACGGAACCTCGGGAACTGAAGCTTTCTTT. Translated: CASSLDGTSGTEAFF. Complete variable domain (other parts from reference TRBV5-1 and TRBJ1-1): KAGVTQTPRYLIKTRGQQVTLSCSPISGHRSVSWYQQTPGQGLQFLFEYFSETQRNKGNFPGRFSGRQFSNSRSEMNVSTLELGDSALYLCASSLDGTSGTEAFFGQGTRLTVV.

There are many counts of this clonotype. The chain couples TRBV7-2 to TRBJ2-5, with 11 bases aligning to TRBD2. This CDR3 region has 16 residues. Trimming at V came to 5 bases and at J to 2 bases, leaving 7 bases not matched to a gene. Germline V gene lookup returns CDR1 SGHTA and CDR2 FQGNSA. CDR3 nucleotide sequence: TGTGCCAGCAGCCGAACTAGCGGGAGCCTACAAGAGACCCAGTACTTC. The encoded protein is CASSRTSGSLQETQYF. The whole variable domain, filled in from reference TRBV7-2 and TRBJ2-5, reads GAGVSQSPSNKVTEKGKDVELRCDPISGHTALYWYRQSLGQGLEFLIYFQGNSAPDKSGLPSDRFSAERTGGSVSTLTIQRTQQEDSAVYLCASSRTSGSLQETQYFGPGTRLLVL.

This clonotype was observed at least ten times. This chain connects TRBV29-1 to TRBJ2-2, with no clear D. This CDR3 is built from 13 residues. V lost 3 bases and J lost 2, with 7 bases in between. Germline V gene sequence: CDR1 SQVTM, CDR2 ANQGSEA. CDR3 DNA sequence: TGCAGCGTTGACGTGGGAAACACCGGGGAGCTGTTTTTT. Its translation is CSVDVGNTGELFF.

The table lists this clonotype with a few counts. The chain has TRBV12-3 or TRBV12-4 and TRBJ2-3; the D call may be TRBD1 or TRBD2 (6 bases each). This CDR3 is built from 15 residues. The V gene lost 5 bases and the J gene lost 2 bases, with 14 bases spanning the gap. The CDR3 spells CASSDRQDYTDTQYF. The CDR3 coding sequence is TGTGCCAGCAGTGACCGACAGGACTACACAGATACGCAGTATTTT.

This clonotype has at least ten counts. The chain has TRBV7-9 and TRBJ1-1; D unclear. The CDR3 loop spans 15 amino acids. Per the germline V gene, CDR1 is SEHNR and CDR2 is FQNEAQ (reference sequence). V shed 3 bases and J shed 1 base, with 12 bases lying between them. CDR3 protein: CASSFARTENTEAFF. As DNA, the CDR3 is TGTGCCAGCAGCTTTGCTAGAACCGAGAACACTGAAGCTTTCTTT.

This chain links TRBV6-2 or TRBV6-3 with TRBJ1-3; D remains ambiguous. Trimming took off 4 bases at V and 1 base at J, with 11 bases between the two ends. The CDR3 length is 15 residues. CDR1 MNHEY and CDR2 SVGEGT come from the germline V gene. The chain's CDR3 is CASSSSFNSGNTIYF. CDR3 sequence (DNA): TGTGCCAGCAGTTCAAGCTTCAATTCTGGAAACACCATATATTTT.